This T cell receptor (beta chain) derives from a study of T cells in Graves' hyperthyroidism and ophthalmopathy. Looking at the study overall: Once the initial diagnosis was made, peripheral blood was obtained before any treatment.

CDR1 and CDR2 (germline): LGHNA, YSLEER. The CDR3 contains 17 residues. Unmatched junction bases numbered 8, after V lost 0 bases and J lost 4 bases. Study conclusions and caveats: The model predicted ophthalmopathy a median approximately six months before onset.

RNA transcripts yielded amplified TCR beta CDR3 regions. First-round RT-PCR targeting the TCR CDR3 was performed with the HTBI primer set. Using its own MiXCR run on the multiplex PCR reads, TCRdb lists one record per CDR3 protein. The data contain around 300,000 distinct CDR3 sequences, about an eighth of them singletons. Exclusions: uncontrolled infection, other autoimmune disease, pregnancy, lactation. A word on this clonotype: The antigen is unknown.

The chain combines TRBV4-3 with TRBJ2-2; TRBD1 aligns across 7 bases. Sequencing input: blood. This receptor was identified in a woman younger than 45 with Graves' hyperthyroidism that later progressed to Graves' ophthalmopathy. The CDR3 loop reads CASSQDWAGGITGELFF. CDR3 DNA: TGCGCCAGCAGCCAAGATTGGGCAGGGGGTATCACCGGGGAGCTGTTTTTT.